Presented here are 2 T cell receptor beta chains from one specimen sequenced in a study of neurological immune-mediated disorders. TCRdb reprocessed the 5' RACE reads with MiXCR, giving one entry per CDR3 protein. The table lists 67,000 or so distinct CDR3 sequences, approximately 14% of them singletons, with around 4.3% in the top ten. Documented time point: longitudinal time-point 1 (baseline). The sample comprised PBMCs. Receptors were obtained from a female donor with HTLV-1-associated myelopathy (HAM/TSP).

This clonotype came up many times. This chain links TRBV5-1 with TRBJ2-3; D is uncertain. V was trimmed by 0 bases and J by 0 bases, leaving 11 bases between them. Germline CDR1 is SGHRS and CDR2 is YFSETQ. This CDR3 region has 16 residues. The CDR3: CASSLVPGSSTDTQYF. The CDR3 bases are TGCGCCAGCAGCTTGGTTCCAGGCTCTAGCACAGATACGCAGTATTTT.

CDR3 residues: CASSPLDSSYEQYF. CDR3 sequence (DNA): TGTGCCAGCTCACCCTTGGACAGCTCCTACGAGCAGTACTTC. V gene TRBV18 combines with J gene TRBJ2-7; TRBD1 might be the D (6 bases). Germline V gives CDR1 KGHSH, CDR2 LQKENI. Deletions cut 3 bases from V and 0 bases from J, with 9 bases between. This CDR3 contains 14 residues. The entire variable domain, with the rest obtained from reference TRBV18 and TRBJ2-7, is as follows: NAGVMQNPRHLVRRRGQEARLRCSPMKGHSHVYWYRQLPEEGLKFMVYLQKENIIDESGMPKERFSAEFPKEGPSILRIQQVVRGDSAAYFCASSPLDSSYEQYFGPGTRLTVT.